This paragraph covers one T cell receptor beta chain sequence. This clone appeared once. What this receptor recognizes is not known. There are no base qualities to consult, and no much larger clone falls within one base. From the cysteine up to the phenylalanine, the CDR3 has a length of 14 residues. CDR3 DNA only is kept here, 42 bases in frame from base 1. CDR1 MNHEY and CDR2 SMNVEV are derived from the germline V gene (reference sequence). Trimming takes 3 bases off V and 10 bases off J; junction bases not matched to a gene: 7. TCRbeta CDR3 regions were amplified from genomic DNA using the immunoSEQ Assay, a bias-controlled multiplex PCR. In the paper's pipeline: Within the assay, amplification of reference gene primers was used to estimate how many nucleated cells each sample contained. To quantify the absolute abundance of each unique TCRbeta CDR3 rearrangement, sequence reads were collapsed and filtered. For each sample, productive Simpson clonality was calculated as the square root of Simpson's diversity index over productive rearrangements. Held by TCRdb, this immuneACCESS table contains in-frame sequences only and omits some clones. Under half of the omission traces to an unresolved V gene where checked; the cause of the rest is unknown. V and J calls and clone size come straight from that table; D and trimming were deduced from the DNA. The sample table records some 210,000 clones; approximately 90% of these occur just once. Of the sample, about 0.8% is held by the ten largest clones.

This sample was included in a study of blood T cell repertoires in COVID-19 (TCRdb year 2020). In the study overall: The collaborator samples originated in the United States, Italy and Spain and spanned the acute and convalescent phases of COVID-19. Samples came from the ongoing ImmuneRACE study (first 160 participants) plus 1,254 subjects from 6 global collaborators. The repertoires were made available in a free public database intended to serve as a resource for research on the immune response to SARS-CoV-2. Deeply sampled blood TCRbeta repertoires from subjects exposed to, actively infected with, or recovered from COVID-19 were included in the dataset. Where available, HLA class I and class II types were taken from metadata supplied by the sample provider and were not determined by assay-based typing. The material from the prospective study consisted of cDNA or gDNA derived from T cells, B-cell-depleted T cells, or PBMCs. Sample metadata almost always included a de-identified subject ID, COVID-19 status, age in years and sex.

One collaborating source in Seattle enrolled patients during active infection and followed them longitudinally through the course of disease. Collaborating institutions collected whole blood in K2EDTA tubes following their own protocols. For TCRbeta analysis, collaborators shipped samples in one of three forms: frozen whole blood, isolated PBMCs, or DNA extracted from either of those sample types. General study outcomes and caveats: The amount of clinical and demographic metadata varied by source and participant and was provided uncurated.

The V and J segments used are TRBV27 and TRBJ2-1, with 9 bases in between that match TRBD1. Sequenced input: peripheral blood. This receptor was identified in a man in his 60s with COVID-19, enrolled during active disease. The DNA sequence reads TGTGCCAGCAGTTTCGGACAGGGGAGTGGCGAGCAGTTCTTC. Its protein product is CASSFGQGSGEQFF.